A selection of T cell receptor beta chains follows, all from one sample in a study of blood T cells in healthy people across ages. MiXCR, run by TCRdb on the 5' RACE reads, gives a single entry per CDR3 protein. Among over a million distinct CDR3 sequences listed, 40% to 45% were seen once. The sample comprised blood. The source of these receptors is a woman aged 60-70 years in good health. Both conserved end residues are part of each CDR3. A D gene is named only where the DNA matches it firmly. Expanded clones are given a class, and other clones once, few, many or no size at all.

>TRBJ2-4|NA|NA|TRBV24-1
TGTGCCACCAGTGATTCCGGCAGGGCGACCGTCCCCAATGAGCAGTACTTC
CATSDSGRATVPNEQYF
>TRBJ2-5|few|NA|TRBV28
TGTGCCAGCAGTTTCTCGGGATTCCAAGGGACCCAGTACTTC
CASSFSGFQGTQYF
>TRBJ2-5|few|TRBD2|TRBV20-1
TGCAGTGCCATTGGACTAGCGGGAGTGACGCACAGAGAGACCCAGTACTTC
CSAIGLAGVTHRETQYF
>TRBJ2-7|NA|NA|TRBV29-1
TGCAGCGTTGTTCCTAGACTGTCGTACAATGAGCAGTACTTC
CSVVPRLSYNEQYF
>TRBJ1-2|once|TRBD1|TRBV7-9
TGTGCCACCAGGCGACAGGGCCCCTACGGCTACACCTTC
CATRRQGPYGYTF
>TRBJ2-1|NA|NA|TRBV5-1
TGCGCCAGCAGCTTGGGCAGACTTCTGGACAATGAGCAGTTCTTC
CASSLGRLLDNEQFF
>TRBJ2-5|NA|NA|TRBV20-1
TGCAGTGCTAGAGATATGACGGAGCAAGAGACCCAGTACTTC
CSARDMTEQETQYF
>TRBJ2-1|NA|NA|TRBV20-1
TGCAGTGCTAGAGATCTGGGGCTAGCCTTTGAGCAGTTCTTC
CSARDLGLAFEQFF
>TRBJ1-4|NA|NA|TRBV7-6
TGTGCCTGCAGCCAAGGGGGTCTTGAAAAACTGTTTTTT
CACSQGGLEKLFF
>TRBJ2-1|NA|TRBD2|TRBV6-2/TRBV6-3
TGTGCCAGCAGTTACTCCCTGGGACTAGCGGGAGCGGATGAGCAGTTCTTC
CASSYSLGLAGADEQFF
>TRBJ2-5|many|NA|TRBV7-7
TGTGCCAGCAGACGACAGGCCCAAGAGACCCAGTACTTC
CASRRQAQETQYF
>TRBJ2-1|NA|TRBD1|TRBV19
TGTGCCAGTAGTCTAATAGGGGGCGCCTCCAATGAGCAGTTCTTC
CASSLIGGASNEQFF
>TRBJ2-5|NA|TRBD2|TRBV4-1
TGCGCCAGCAGCCAATCGACTAGCGGGAGCATGGAGACCCAGTACTTC
CASSQSTSGSMETQYF
>TRBJ1-2|many|TRBD1|TRBV29-1
TGCAGCGTCCTGGACAGGGCAAACTATGGCTACACCTTC
CSVLDRANYGYTF
>TRBJ2-5|NA|NA|TRBV12-3/TRBV12-4
TGTGCCAGCAGTTTTCGCGGGCTTAGACAAGAGACCCAGTACTTC
CASSFRGLRQETQYF
>TRBJ2-1|NA|NA|TRBV27
TGTGCCAGCAGTTTGGGGTTATCCTACGAGCAGTTCTTC
CASSLGLSYEQFF
>TRBJ2-7|NA|NA|TRBV5-1
TGCGCCAGCAGCCTGGCGCCCTTAGGACCTTACGAGCAGTACTTC
CASSLAPLGPYEQYF
>TRBJ2-5|NA|NA|TRBV7-8
TGTGCCAGCAGCTTGACAGGGAGGTCGGAGACCCAGTACTTC
CASSLTGRSETQYF
>TRBJ2-3|NA|NA|TRBV4-2
TGTGCCAGCAGCCGGGAGACTCACTACACAGATACGCAGTATTTT
CASSRETHYTDTQYF
>TRBJ2-3|NA|NA|TRBV12-5
TGTGCTAGTGGTTCGCCTAGCAGCACAGATACGCAGTATTTT
CASGSPSSTDTQYF
>TRBJ1-2|NA|TRBD1|TRBV6-1
TGTGCCAGCAGGCCAGGGGGTTTGGCCGGCTACACCTTC
CASRPGGLAGYTF
>TRBJ2-5|NA|NA|TRBV11-1
TGTGCCAGCAGCCTAGCACCCAGAGCAGATCAAGAGACCCAGTACTTC
CASSLAPRADQETQYF
>TRBJ2-3|NA|NA|TRBV6-1
TGTGCCAGCAGTGAAACCTCTTGGGGGGGCAGCACAGATACGCAGTATTTT
CASSETSWGGSTDTQYF
>TRBJ2-7|few|TRBD1|TRBV6-1
TGTGCCAGCAGGGAGGACAGGGCCCCCTCCTACGAGCAGTACTTC
CASREDRAPSYEQYF
>TRBJ2-1|few|TRBD1|TRBV20-1
TGCAGTGCTAGAGGGGGGGGACAGGGGGTCCCGTTCTTC
CSARGGGQGVPFF
>TRBJ2-5|NA|TRBD2|TRBV12-5
TGTGCTAGTGGTTTAATGGCTAGCGGGAGATTTTACAATGAGCAGTACTTC
CASGLMASGRFYNEQYF
>TRBJ2-7|few|TRBD1|TRBV20-1
TGCAGTGCTAGGACAGGGGGCGATTACGAGCAGTACTTC
CSARTGGDYEQYF
>TRBJ2-7|NA|NA|TRBV7-9
TGTGCCAGTAACAGGGACGGCTACGAGCAGTACTTC
CASNRDGYEQYF
>TRBJ2-1|few|TRBD2|TRBV30
TGTGCCTGGAGCGAAGCGTCTAGCGGGCGTAAGTTCTTC
CAWSEASSGRKFF
>TRBJ2-7|many|TRBD2|TRBV29-1
TGCAGCGTTGAAGGAGGGGCAGCGGGGCGTACACACGAGCAGTACTTC
CSVEGGAAGRTHEQYF
>TRBJ2-3|NA|TRBD2|TRBV20-1
TGCAGTGCTACTAGACTAGCGGACACAGATACGCAGTATTTT
CSATRLADTDTQYF
>TRBJ2-7|few|NA|TRBV2
TGTGCCAGCAGTGAAGACGGGCCGGGGGCCTACGAGCAGTACTTC
CASSEDGPGAYEQYF
>TRBJ2-1|NA|TRBD2|TRBV20-1
TGCAGTGCCAACGCCAGACTAGCGGGAGGGTACAATGAGCAGTTCTTC
CSANARLAGGYNEQFF
>TRBJ2-5|many|TRBD2|TRBV20-1
TGCAGTGCAATAGCGGGATGGCAAGAGACCCAGTACTTC
CSAIAGWQETQYF
>TRBJ2-5|NA|NA|TRBV6-2/TRBV6-3
TGTGCCAGCAGAGGGGCCAACGTTGGGACCCAGTACTTC
CASRGANVGTQYF
>TRBJ1-2|few|NA|TRBV2
TGTGCCAGCCCTCTAGAGACCACTCGTGGCTACACCTTC
CASPLETTRGYTF
>TRBJ1-1|NA|NA|TRBV2
TGTGCCAGCAGTGGATTTCCTACATCGGACACTGAAGCTTTCTTT
CASSGFPTSDTEAFF